The entry that follows covers one T cell receptor (beta chain) sequence. The sample is drawn from a study of blood T cell repertoires in COVID-19. Produced via immunoSEQ multiplex PCR; TCRdb's table is partial and in-frame only. The sample holds 270,000 or so clones; roughly 84% are singletons and the top ten take roughly 3.1%. Germline CDR1 and CDR2: SGHVS and FQNEAQ. The CDR3 has 17 residues. The junction had 11 bases not matched to a gene; V was cut back by 6 bases and J by 2 bases. V is TRBV7-8 and J is TRBJ2-1, with TRBD2 identical over 9 bases. The sequenced sample was PBMCs or T cells enriched from blood (not recorded which). This receptor was identified in a man aged 50 to 59 who had recovered from COVID-19. The CDR3 reads CASRLRRGGLTYNEQFF. The CDR3 bases are TGTGCCAGCAGGTTAAGGCGGGGGGGGCTGACCTACAATGAGCAGTTCTTC. Based on the CDR3 plus reference TRBV7-8 and TRBJ2-1, the full variable domain is GAGVSQSPRYKVAKRGQDVALRCDPISGHVSLFWYQQALGQGPEFLTYFQNEAQLDKSGLPSDRFFAERPEGSVSTLKIQRTQQEDSAVYLCASRLRRGGLTYNEQFFGPGTRLTVL.